These 24 T cell receptor beta chains originate from one sample sequenced in a study of blood T cell repertoires in COVID-19. Clones were sequenced by immunoSEQ multiplex PCR, and TCRdb holds only the in-frame ones, with some missing. The sample has approximately 25,000 clones; approximately 86% are singletons. Sequencing was done on a sample of peripheral blood. These receptors were obtained from a human donor with acute or convalescent COVID-19. The donor label of this sample is uncertain.

V is TRBV10-2 and J is TRBJ2-3; 7 bases match TRBD1. This CDR3 has 18 residues. Germline lookup yields CDR1 WSHSY and CDR2 SAAADI. Trimming at V came to 1 base and at J to 2 bases, leaving 12 bases not matched to a gene. CDR3 nucleotides: TGCGCCAGCAGTGAGTGGGCAGGGGGTTTTGGAGACACAGATACGCAGTATTTT. Residues: CASSEWAGGFGDTDTQYF.

This rearrangement joins TRBV14 to TRBJ2-7; possibly TRBD2 for D (5 bases). Germline CDR1 reads SGHDN; CDR2 reads FVKESK. V lost 4 bases and J lost 6, with 10 bases in between. The CDR3 is 12 amino acids. CDR3 bases: TGTGCCAGCAGCCTAACTAGGAGCGAGCAGTACTTC. Residues: CASSLTRSEQYF.

This sequence joins TRBV29-1 and TRBJ2-1; 9 bases are shared with TRBD2. V was clipped by 6 bases and J by 6 bases; unmatched bases: 12. CDR3 size: 15 residues. From germline, CDR1 is SQVTM and CDR2 ANQGSEA. The CDR3 loop reads CSVNKRGAVTNEQFF. The CDR3 coding sequence is TGCAGCGTAAATAAGCGGGGGGCGGTTACCAATGAGCAGTTCTTC.

The table lists this clone with a count of one. The chain links TRBV9 to TRBJ1-6, with D perhaps TRBD1 (5 bases). This CDR3 is built from 16 residues. Germline values: CDR1 SGDLS, CDR2 YYNGEE. Trimming removed 0 bases at V and 7 bases at J, with 14 bases between. CDR3 amino acids: CASSVGTSYINSPLHF. In DNA, the CDR3 is TGTGCCAGCAGCGTAGGGACATCTTATATCAATTCACCCCTCCACTTT.

The chain uses TRBV7-8 and TRBJ2-1; 7 bases are a match to TRBD2. CDR1 is SGHVS, CDR2 FQNEAQ, per germline. The CDR3 runs 15 residues. Losses at the gene ends were 7 bases for V and 5 bases for J; bases not matched to a gene: 11. CDR3 region: CASTFRAGVDNEQFF. CDR3 DNA: TGTGCCAGCACCTTCCGGGCGGGAGTTGACAATGAGCAGTTCTTC.

In its sample, this clone was seen a few times. The chain joins TRBV2 to TRBJ2-7; tentative D call: TRBD1 (5 bases). The CDR3 spans 12 residues. The V end lost 5 bases, the J end lost 3 bases, and 8 bases lay between the germline ends. From germline, CDR1 is SNHLY and CDR2 FYNNEI. The CDR3 bases are TGTGCCAGCAGTTTTGACAGCTACGAGCAGTACTTC. Encoded protein: CASSFDSYEQYF.

This chain uses TRBV7-2 with TRBJ1-1; TRBD1 agrees at 10 bases. The germline CDR1 and CDR2 sequences are SGHTA and FQGNSA. The length of the CDR3 is 15 residues. J lost 4 bases, V lost 0 bases, and 2 bases had no gene match. CDR3 loop: CASSLAGQGFTEAFF. CDR3 DNA sequence: TGTGCCAGCAGCTTAGCGGGACAGGGGTTCACTGAAGCTTTCTTT.

The chain uses TRBV19 and TRBJ1-4; TRBD1 matches 7 bases. The trim removed 9 bases at V and 4 bases at J, leaving 5 bases unmatched. CDR1 and CDR2 (germline): LNHDA, SQIVND (reference sequence). CDR3 size: 13 residues. The CDR3 protein is CASRRDSNEKLFF. CDR3 sequence (DNA): TGTGCCAGCCGCAGGGACAGTAATGAAAAACTGTTTTTT. The variable domain in full, with the rest retrieved from reference TRBV19 and TRBJ1-4, is DGGITQSPKYLFRKEGQNVTLSCEQNLNHDAMYWYRQDPGQGLRLIYYSQIVNDFQKGDIAEGYSVSREKKESFPLTVTSAQKNPTAFYLCASRRDSNEKLFFGSGTQLSVL.

The rearrangement links TRBV6-5 to TRBJ1-5; 7 bases are a match to TRBD1. Germline values: CDR1 MNHEY, CDR2 SVGAGI. The CDR3 contains 13 residues. J was trimmed by 9 bases and V by 6 bases; bases with no gene match: 8. CDR3 in DNA: TGTGCCAGCAGAGATCGGACAGGTCGGCCCCAGCATTTT. This sequence encodes CASRDRTGRPQHF.

The chain recombines TRBV7-8 with TRBJ1-1; D gene uncertain. In germline, CDR1 is SGHVS, CDR2 FQNEAQ. This CDR3 is built from 13 residues. The V end lost 3 bases, the J end lost 3 bases, and 8 bases lay between the germline ends. The CDR3 coding sequence is TGTGCCAGCAGCTTTACGGAGGACACTGAAGCTTTCTTT. Translating it yields CASSFTEDTEAFF.

The chain's CDR3 is CASSSGRGNTIYF. The CDR3 nucleotides are TGTGCCAGCAGTTCAGGCAGGGGAAACACCATATATTTT. This rearrangement joins TRBV6-4 to TRBJ1-3; no firm D call. The CDR3 spans 13 residues. CDR1 is MRHNA, CDR2 SNTAGT, per germline. V was trimmed by 5 bases and J by 4 bases, leaving 9 bases between them.

In nucleotides, the CDR3 is TGCGCCAGCAGCCAAGATACAGGGGAATCTGGAAACACCATATATTTT. It specifies CASSQDTGESGNTIYF. The gene calls are TRBV4-3 and TRBJ1-3, with TRBD1 matching over 7 bases. The CDR3 is made up of 16 amino acids. Germline CDR1 and CDR2: LGHNA and YSLEER. V shed 0 bases and J 1 base; nucleotides not matched to a gene: 3.

The rearrangement joins TRBV5-4 to TRBJ2-1; tentative D call: TRBD2 (6 bases). The V end lost 4 bases, the J end lost 0 bases, and 17 bases lay between the germline ends. Germline V gives CDR1 SGHNT, CDR2 YYREEE (reference sequence). The CDR3 contains 17 residues. CDR3 sequence (DNA): TGTGCCAGCAGCCAAAGTGGGGCGGGAAGCTCCTACAATGAGCAGTTCTTC. Protein: CASSQSGAGSSYNEQFF.

The rearrangement joins TRBV19 to TRBJ1-4, with D perhaps TRBD1 (6 bases). Per the germline V gene, CDR1 is LNHDA and CDR2 is SQIVND (reference sequence). V dropped 4 bases and J dropped 5 bases, with 17 bases sitting between them. The CDR3 consists of 16 residues. The CDR3 spells CASSSFRTVENEKLFF. The CDR3 DNA reads as TGTGCCAGTAGTAGTTTTAGGACAGTCGAAAATGAAAAACTGTTTTTT.

J is TRBJ2-7 and V is TRBV6-5, with TRBD1 matching over 7 bases. The germline CDR1 and CDR2 sequences are MNHEY and SVGAGI. CDR3 size: 14 residues. V dropped 2 bases and J dropped 3; count of bases not matched to a gene: 4. CDR3 nucleotides: TGTGCCAGCAGTTACGACAACAGGGGCTACGAGCAGTACTTC. Residues: CASSYDNRGYEQYF.

The CDR3: CASSLLLNTGELFF. For the CDR3, the DNA is TGTGCCAGCAGCTTACTCCTGAACACCGGGGAGCTGTTTTTT. The rearrangement uses TRBV7-3 and TRBJ2-2; D remains ambiguous. Germline CDR1 SGHTA, CDR2 FQGTGA. V lost 2 bases, J lost 1 base, and 5 bases lay in between. The CDR3 runs to 14 residues.

The rearrangement uses TRBV7-8 and TRBJ1-5; D gene ambiguous. This CDR3 contains 14 residues. The germline V and J ends were trimmed by 4 bases and 1 base, with 8 bases remaining between them. The germline CDR1 and CDR2 sequences are SGHVS and FQNEAQ. The CDR3 here is CASSSGRSNQPQHF. The CDR3 DNA follows: TGTGCCAGCAGCTCGGGGAGAAGCAATCAGCCCCAGCATTTT.

V and J are TRBV2 and TRBJ2-5; TRBD2 matches at 11 bases. Germline CDR1 SNHLY, CDR2 FYNNEI. The length of the CDR3 is 17 residues. Trimming took 3 bases from V and 5 from J; bases not matched to a gene: 11. The CDR3 spells CASSDLSGLAVLETQYF. The CDR3 nucleotides are TGTGCCAGCAGTGATTTATCGGGACTAGCGGTTTTGGAGACCCAGTACTTC.

The chain employs TRBV7-9 and TRBJ2-7, with 7 positions matching TRBD1. The CDR3 is 16 residues long. With 0 bases clipped from V and 6 bases from J, the junction kept 11 bases outside the gene matches. Germline CDR1 reads SEHNR; CDR2 reads FQNEAQ (reference sequence). The CDR3 region has the DNA TGTGCCAGCAGCTTAGCGAGGGGGCTTGGTTTTATCGAGCAGTACTTC. Its protein is CASSLARGLGFIEQYF.

The chain couples TRBV11-2 to TRBJ2-7, with 8 bases fitting TRBD1. Trimming at V came to 4 bases and at J to 3 bases, leaving 8 bases not matched to a gene. Germline V gene lookup returns CDR1 SGHAT and CDR2 FQNNGV. CDR3 length: 15 residues. The CDR3 sequence is CASSSRDRSNYEQYF. The CDR3 DNA follows: TGTGCCAGCAGCTCCCGGGACAGGAGTAACTACGAGCAGTACTTC.

The chain combines TRBV11-2 with TRBJ1-5, with a weak D call TRBD1 (5 bases). Germline V CDR1 and CDR2: SGHAT, FQNNGV. The CDR3 length is 15 residues. V shed 4 bases and J shed 6 bases, with 16 bases lying between them. The CDR3 sequence is CASSSGPEEGQPQHF. The CDR3 DNA reads as TGTGCCAGCAGCTCGGGACCGGAGGAGGGTCAGCCCCAGCATTTT.

The chain links TRBV5-1 to TRBJ2-1, with 14 positions matching TRBD2. The CDR3 consists of 17 residues. The V and J ends lost 3 bases and 5 bases, in that order; junction bases with no gene match: 7. Germline loops: CDR1 SGHRS, CDR2 YFSETQ. DNA for the CDR3: TGCGCCAGCAGCTACGATCCGACTAGCGGGGGGGACAATGAGCAGTTCTTC. This sequence encodes CASSYDPTSGGDNEQFF.

This clone appeared a few times. The chain combines TRBV19 with TRBJ2-1; D is ambiguous. There are 13 residues in the CDR3. In germline, CDR1 is LNHDA, CDR2 SQIVND (reference sequence). The V end was cut by 4 bases, the J end by 9 bases, with 13 bases between. CDR3 DNA: TGTGCCAGTAGTACGACTGTGACTTTTGAGCAGTTCTTC. Translated: CASSTTVTFEQFF. Full variable domain (outside the CDR3, taken from reference TRBV19 and TRBJ2-1): DGGITQSPKYLFRKEGQNVTLSCEQNLNHDAMYWYRQDPGQGLRLIYYSQIVNDFQKGDIAEGYSVSREKKESFPLTVTSAQKNPTAFYLCASSTTVTFEQFFGPGTRLTVL.

This clone has a handful of counts. The chain carries TRBV5-6 and TRBJ2-2; D not certain. CDR1 SGHDT and CDR2 YYEEEE come from the germline V gene. The ends were cut back, 0 bases at V and 2 bases at J, with 5 bases in the middle. This CDR3 region has 14 residues. Here the CDR3 DNA reads TGTGCCAGCAGCTTGGGGAGAAACACCGGGGAGCTGTTTTTT. Its translation is CASSLGRNTGELFF.